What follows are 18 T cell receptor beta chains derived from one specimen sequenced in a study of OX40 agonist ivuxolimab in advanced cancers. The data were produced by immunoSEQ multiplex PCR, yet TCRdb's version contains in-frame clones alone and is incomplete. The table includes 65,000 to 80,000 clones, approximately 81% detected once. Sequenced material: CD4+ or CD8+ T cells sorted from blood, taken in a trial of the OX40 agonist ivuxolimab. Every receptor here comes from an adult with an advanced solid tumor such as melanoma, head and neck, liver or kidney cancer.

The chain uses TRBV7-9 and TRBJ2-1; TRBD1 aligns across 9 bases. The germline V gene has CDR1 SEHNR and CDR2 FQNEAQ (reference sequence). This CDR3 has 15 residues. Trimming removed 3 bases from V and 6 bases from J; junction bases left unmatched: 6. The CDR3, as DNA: TGTGCCAGCAGCTTCGGACAGGGGATTAGCAATGAGCAGTTCTTC. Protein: CASSFGQGISNEQFF.

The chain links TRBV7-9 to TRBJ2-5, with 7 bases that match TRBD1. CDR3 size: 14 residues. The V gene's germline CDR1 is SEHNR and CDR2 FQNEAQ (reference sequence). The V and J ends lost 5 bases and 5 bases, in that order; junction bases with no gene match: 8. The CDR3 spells CASSQGQQRETQYF. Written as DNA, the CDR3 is TGTGCCAGCAGCCAGGGACAGCAACGGGAGACCCAGTACTTC.

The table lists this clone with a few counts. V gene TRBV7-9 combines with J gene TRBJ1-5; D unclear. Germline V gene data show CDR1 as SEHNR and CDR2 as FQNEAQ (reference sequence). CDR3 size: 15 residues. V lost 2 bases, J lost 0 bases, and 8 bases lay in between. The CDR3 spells CASSLIGDSNQPQHF. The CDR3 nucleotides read TGTGCCAGCAGCTTAATAGGTGATAGCAATCAGCCCCAGCATTTT.

CDR3 in DNA: TGTGCCAGCAGCCTACGTGGGACGTCCTATGGCTACACCTTC. It is translated as CASSLRGTSYGYTF. J is TRBJ1-2 and V is TRBV7-9; the D gene is possibly TRBD1 (5 bases). Per germline, CDR1 SEHNR and CDR2 FQNEAQ (reference sequence). This CDR3 region has 14 residues. Trimming shortened V by 5 bases and J by 4 bases, and 14 bases separated the two germline ends.

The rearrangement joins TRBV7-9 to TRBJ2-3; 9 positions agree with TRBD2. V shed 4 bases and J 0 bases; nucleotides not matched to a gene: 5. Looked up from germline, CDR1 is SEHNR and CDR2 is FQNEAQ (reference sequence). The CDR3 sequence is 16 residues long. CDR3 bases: TGTGCCAGCAGCTCCGCTAGCGGGGTTAGCACAGATACGCAGTATTTT. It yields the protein CASSSASGVSTDTQYF.

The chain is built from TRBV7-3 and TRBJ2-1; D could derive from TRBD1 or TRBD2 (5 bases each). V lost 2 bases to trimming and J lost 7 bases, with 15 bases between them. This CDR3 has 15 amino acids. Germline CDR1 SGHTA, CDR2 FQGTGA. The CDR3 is CASSLGTPLTNEQFF. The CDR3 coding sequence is TGTGCCAGCAGCTTAGGGACCCCTTTAACGAATGAGCAGTTCTTC. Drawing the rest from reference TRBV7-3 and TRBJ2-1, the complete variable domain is GAGVSQTPSNKVTEKGKYVELRCDPISGHTALYWYRQSLGQGPEFLIYFQGTGAADDSGLPNDRFFAVRPEGSVSTLKIQRTERGDSAVYLCASSLGTPLTNEQFFGPGTRLTVL.

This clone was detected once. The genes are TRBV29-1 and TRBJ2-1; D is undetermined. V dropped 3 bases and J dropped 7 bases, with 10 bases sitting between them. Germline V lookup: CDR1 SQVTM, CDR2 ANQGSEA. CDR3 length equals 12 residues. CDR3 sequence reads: CSVDGKGNEQFF. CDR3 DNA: TGCAGCGTTGACGGTAAAGGGAATGAGCAGTTCTTC.

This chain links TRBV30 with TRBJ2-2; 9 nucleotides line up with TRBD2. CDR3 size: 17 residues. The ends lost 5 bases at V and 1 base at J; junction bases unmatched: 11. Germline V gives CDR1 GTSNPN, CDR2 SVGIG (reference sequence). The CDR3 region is CAWSSNLAGKNTGELFF. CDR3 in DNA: TGTGCCTGGTCCTCAAATCTAGCGGGGAAGAACACCGGGGAGCTGTTTTTT.

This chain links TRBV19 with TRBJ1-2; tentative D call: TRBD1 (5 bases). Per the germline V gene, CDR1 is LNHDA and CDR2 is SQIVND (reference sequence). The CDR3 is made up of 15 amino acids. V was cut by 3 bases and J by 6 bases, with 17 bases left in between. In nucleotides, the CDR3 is TGTGCCAGTAGTATCGTATCAGAGGGGAGGAATGGCTACACCTTC. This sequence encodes CASSIVSEGRNGYTF.

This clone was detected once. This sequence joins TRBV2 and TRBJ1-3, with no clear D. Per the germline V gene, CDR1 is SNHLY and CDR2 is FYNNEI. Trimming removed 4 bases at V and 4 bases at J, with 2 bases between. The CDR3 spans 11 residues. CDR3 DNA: TGTGCCAGCAGTGCCGGAAACACCATATATTTT. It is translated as CASSAGNTIYF. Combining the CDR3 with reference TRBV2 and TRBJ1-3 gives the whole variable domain EPEVTQTPSHQVTQMGQEVILRCVPISNHLYFYWYRQILGQKVEFLVSFYNNEISEKSEIFDDQFSVERPDGSNFTLKIRSTKLEDSAMYFCASSAGNTIYFGEGSWLTVV.

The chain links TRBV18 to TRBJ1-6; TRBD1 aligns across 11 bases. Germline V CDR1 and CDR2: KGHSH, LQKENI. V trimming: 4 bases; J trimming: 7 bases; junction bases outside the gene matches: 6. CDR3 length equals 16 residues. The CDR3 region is CASSLGTGGSNSPLHF. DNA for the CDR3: TGTGCCAGCTCACTCGGGACAGGGGGTTCAAATTCACCCCTCCACTTT.

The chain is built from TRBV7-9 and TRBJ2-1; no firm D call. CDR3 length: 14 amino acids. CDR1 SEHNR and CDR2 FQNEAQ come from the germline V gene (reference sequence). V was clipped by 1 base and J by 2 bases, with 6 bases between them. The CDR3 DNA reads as TGTGCCAGCAGCTTAGTTGCGCCCTACAATGAGCAGTTCTTC. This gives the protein CASSLVAPYNEQFF.

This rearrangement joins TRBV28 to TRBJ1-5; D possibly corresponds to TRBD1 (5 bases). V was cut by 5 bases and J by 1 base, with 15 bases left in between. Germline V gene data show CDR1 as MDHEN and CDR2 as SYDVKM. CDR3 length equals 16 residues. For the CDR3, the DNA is TGTGCCAGCAGTCCGCGCCCGTGGGGGAGCAATCAGCCCCAGCATTTT. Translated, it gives CASSPRPWGSNQPQHF.

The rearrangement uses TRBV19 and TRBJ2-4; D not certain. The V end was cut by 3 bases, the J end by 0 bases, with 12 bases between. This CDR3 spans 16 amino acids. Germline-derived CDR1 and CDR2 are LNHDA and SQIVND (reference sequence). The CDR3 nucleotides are TGTGCCAGTAGTATTAAGGATGTCGAAGCCAAAAACATTCAGTACTTC. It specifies CASSIKDVEAKNIQYF.

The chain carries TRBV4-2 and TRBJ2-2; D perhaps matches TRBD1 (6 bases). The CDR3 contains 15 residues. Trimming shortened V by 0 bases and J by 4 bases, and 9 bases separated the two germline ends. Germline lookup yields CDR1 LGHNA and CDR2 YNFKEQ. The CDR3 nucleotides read TGTGCCAGCAGCCAAGATCGAGGGGGCACCGGGGAGCTGTTTTTT. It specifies CASSQDRGGTGELFF.

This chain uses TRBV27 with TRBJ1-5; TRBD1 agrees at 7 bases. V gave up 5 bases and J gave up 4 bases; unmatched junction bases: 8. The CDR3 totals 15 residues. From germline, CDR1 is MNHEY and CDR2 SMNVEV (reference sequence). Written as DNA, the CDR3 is TGTGCCAGCAGTCGAGGGGCGACAGGGAATCAGCCCCAGCATTTT. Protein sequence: CASSRGATGNQPQHF.

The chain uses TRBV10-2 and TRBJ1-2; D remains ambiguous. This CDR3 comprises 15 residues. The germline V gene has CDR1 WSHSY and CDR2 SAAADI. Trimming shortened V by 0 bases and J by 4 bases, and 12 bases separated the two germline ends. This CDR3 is CASSESGQAVYGYTF. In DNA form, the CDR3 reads TGCGCCAGCAGTGAGTCAGGTCAGGCGGTCTATGGCTACACCTTC.

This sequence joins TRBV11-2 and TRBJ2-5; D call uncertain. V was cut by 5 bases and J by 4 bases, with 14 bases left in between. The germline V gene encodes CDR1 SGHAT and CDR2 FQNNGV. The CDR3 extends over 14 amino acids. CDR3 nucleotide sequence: TGTGCCAGCAGCGTTATGAATTGGGGAGAGACCCAGTACTTC. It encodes CASSVMNWGETQYF. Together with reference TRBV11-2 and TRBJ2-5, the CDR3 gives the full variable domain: EAGVAQSPRYKIIEKRQSVAFWCNPISGHATLYWYQQILGQGPKLLIQFQNNGVVDDSQLPKDRFSAERLKGVDSTLKIQPAKLEDSAVYLCASSVMNWGETQYFGPGTRLLVL.